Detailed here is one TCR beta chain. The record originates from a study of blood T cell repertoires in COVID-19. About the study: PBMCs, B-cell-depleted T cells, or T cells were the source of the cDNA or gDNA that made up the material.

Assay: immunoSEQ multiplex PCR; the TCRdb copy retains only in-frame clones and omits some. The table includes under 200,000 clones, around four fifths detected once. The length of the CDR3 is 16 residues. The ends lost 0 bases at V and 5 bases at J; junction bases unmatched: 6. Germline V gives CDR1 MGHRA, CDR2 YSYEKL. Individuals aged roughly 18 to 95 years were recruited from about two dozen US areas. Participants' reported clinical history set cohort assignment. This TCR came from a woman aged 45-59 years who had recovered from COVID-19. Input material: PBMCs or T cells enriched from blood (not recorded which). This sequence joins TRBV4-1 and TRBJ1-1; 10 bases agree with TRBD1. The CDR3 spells CASSQDGQGVWTEAFF. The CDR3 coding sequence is TGCGCCAGCAGCCAAGACGGACAGGGGGTGTGGACTGAAGCTTTCTTT.